This T cell receptor (beta chain) was obtained from a study of blood T cell repertoires in COVID-19. Study overall: Italy, Spain and the United States were the sources of the convalescent and acute COVID-19 samples. T cells, B-cell-depleted T cells, or PBMCs supplied cDNA or gDNA.

This clone was seen more than once but under ten times. As handled by the study authors: Amplifying reference gene primers gave estimates of nucleated cell counts. TCRdb's table, derived via immunoSEQ multiplex PCR, lists solely in-frame clones and lacks some. The D gene and trimming were derived from the DNA, and the V and J assignments and clone size from that table. Of around 150,000 clones detected, just over 85% appear once; the ten largest clones hold more than 3%. The CDR3 is 17 residues long. Germline V gene lookup returns CDR1 MGHRA and CDR2 YSYEKL. V was clipped by 0 bases and J by 5 bases; unmatched bases: 7.

This TCR was recovered from a man aged 70 or older with acute or convalescent COVID-19. Sequences were obtained from peripheral blood. J is TRBJ2-7 and V is TRBV4-1; TRBD2 matches at 13 bases. The CDR3 sequence is CASSQEPGLAGINEQYF. In DNA form, the CDR3 reads TGCGCCAGCAGCCAAGAGCCGGGACTAGCGGGAATCAACGAGCAGTACTTC.